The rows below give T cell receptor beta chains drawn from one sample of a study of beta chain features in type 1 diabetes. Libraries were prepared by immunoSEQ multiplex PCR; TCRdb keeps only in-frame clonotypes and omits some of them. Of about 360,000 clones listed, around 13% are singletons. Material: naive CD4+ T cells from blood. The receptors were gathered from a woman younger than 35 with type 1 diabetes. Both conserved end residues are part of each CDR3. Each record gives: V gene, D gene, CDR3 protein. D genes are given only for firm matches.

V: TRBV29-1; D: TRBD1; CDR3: CSGLGPQGALHF
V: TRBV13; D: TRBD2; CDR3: CASSRVAGLNTGELFF
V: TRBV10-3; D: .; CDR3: CAISPQDSGTQYF
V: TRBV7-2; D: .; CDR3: CASTPGSYEQYF
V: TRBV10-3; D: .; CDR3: CAISESLDYYGYTF
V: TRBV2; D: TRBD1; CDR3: CASTGDRGSGNTIYF
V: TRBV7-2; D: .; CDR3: CASSREVQGRNTIYF
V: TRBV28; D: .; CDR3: CASSLSYGDGYTF
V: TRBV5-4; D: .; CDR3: CASSWGYRDGELFF
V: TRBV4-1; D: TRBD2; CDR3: CASSQVRAGVNTGELFF
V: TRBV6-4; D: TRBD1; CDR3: CASSLRQGPSYEQYF
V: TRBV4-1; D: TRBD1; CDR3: CASSRTTDRGVGQPQHF
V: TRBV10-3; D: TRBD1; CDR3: CAISESTGGSEQYF
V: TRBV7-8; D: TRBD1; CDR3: CASSPRDSYGYTF
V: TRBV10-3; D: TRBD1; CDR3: CATGTGGLSGANVLTF
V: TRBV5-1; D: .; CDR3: CASSLELGPSGKQYF
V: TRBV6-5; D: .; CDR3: CASGLTEAFF
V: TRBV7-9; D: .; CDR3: CASSLAGAGNQPQHF
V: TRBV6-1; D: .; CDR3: CASSRERASYEQYF
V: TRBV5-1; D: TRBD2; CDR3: CASSSGLAGGTGELFF
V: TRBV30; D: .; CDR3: CAWSAPNEQFF
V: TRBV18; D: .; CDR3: CASSPPSPGEYEQYF
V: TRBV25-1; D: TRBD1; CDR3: CASSDEGTGASGNTIYF